These 21 T cell receptor beta chains originate from one sample sequenced in a study of blood T cells in healthy people across ages. A second PCR of 7 to 11 cycles used a sample-barcoded 5' primer and a J-beta primer mix. Each CDR3 protein gets one entry after TCRdb re-called the 5' RACE reads with MiXCR. The sample includes some 1,000,000 distinct CDR3 sequences, less than 25% of them seen just once. The sample was also linked to a second study, of T cells of mothers and their children.

The specimen was blood. Receptor source: a girl aged 2-10 years in good health.

The chain carries TRBV7-8 and TRBJ2-5; D not certain. Per germline, CDR1 SGHVS and CDR2 FQNEAQ. CDR3 length equals 15 residues. The V end was cut by 4 bases, the J end by 0 bases, with 12 bases between. CDR3 bases: TGTGCCAGCAGCTCTCCCGGGCTGAACCAAGAGACCCAGTACTTC. Translation gives CASSSPGLNQETQYF.

There are a few counts of this clonotype. A junction end diverges from the germline sequence, so it may reflect a read error. The chain carries TRBV20-1 and TRBJ2-7; 9 bases agree with TRBD1. The CDR3 has 15 residues. Germline lookup yields CDR1 DFQATT and CDR2 SNEGSKA (reference sequence). This CDR3 is CSAGDNTGGTYEQYF. Here the CDR3 DNA reads TGCAGTGCTGGAGATAACACAGGGGGCACCTACGAGCAGTACTTC.

In its sample, this clonotype was seen a few times. The V call is TRBV20-1, the J call TRBJ2-1; weak D call: TRBD2 (6 bases). The CDR3 covers 11 residues. Trimming took 1 base from V and 13 from J, leaving 11 bases between them. From germline, CDR1 is DFQATT and CDR2 SNEGSKA (reference sequence). The CDR3 bases are TGCAGTGCTAGAGCCCCGGGACTTCAGTTCTTC. Translating it yields CSARAPGLQFF.

This chain joins TRBV12-3 or TRBV12-4 and TRBJ1-2; no firm D call. The V gene lost 3 bases and the J gene lost 8 bases, with 10 bases spanning the gap. The CDR3 runs to 12 residues. For the CDR3, the DNA is TGTGCCAGCAGTTTTTTCTCAGGCGGCTACACCTTC. Encoded protein: CASSFFSGGYTF.

The gene calls are TRBV6-6 and TRBJ1-2; D perhaps matches TRBD1 (6 bases). Germline assignment: CDR1 MNHNY and CDR2 SVGAGI (reference sequence). CDR3 length equals 12 residues. Trimming removed 10 bases from V and 9 bases from J, with 18 bases in between. CDR3 DNA: TGTGCCATCGGAGAGGGGGTGGAGAGCTACACCTTC. It yields the protein CAIGEGVESYTF.

V and J are TRBV5-4 and TRBJ2-6; D uncertain. The CDR3 has 16 residues. V lost 3 bases and J 2 bases, leaving 12 bases between the germline ends. Germline CDR1 is SGHNT and CDR2 is YYREEE (reference sequence). CDR3 sequence: CASSSQRTAGANVLTF. CDR3 DNA: TGTGCCAGCAGCTCGCAGAGAACTGCTGGGGCCAACGTCCTGACTTTC.

The chain couples TRBV7-2 to TRBJ1-1; 7 positions agree with TRBD1. Germline CDR1 and CDR2: SGHTA and FQGNSA. Losses at the gene ends were 2 bases for V and 3 bases for J; bases not matched to a gene: 15. The CDR3 loop spans 18 amino acids. CDR3 in amino acids: CASSLIGDSGYYDTEAFF. In DNA, the CDR3 is TGTGCCAGCAGCTTAATAGGGGACAGTGGATATTACGACACTGAAGCTTTCTTT. Drawing the rest from reference TRBV7-2 and TRBJ1-1, the complete variable domain is GAGVSQSPSNKVTEKGKDVELRCDPISGHTALYWYRQSLGQGLEFLIYFQGNSAPDKSGLPSDRFSAERTGGSVSTLTIQRTQQEDSAVYLCASSLIGDSGYYDTEAFFGQGTRLTVV.

The J gene is TRBJ2-7, the V gene TRBV20-1, with 7 bases fitting TRBD1. The CDR3 contains 13 residues. The ends lost 6 bases at V and 2 bases at J; junction bases unmatched: 7. Germline CDR1 is DFQATT and CDR2 is SNEGSKA (reference sequence). The CDR3 nucleotides are TGCAGTGCCGCAGGGGGTAATGCCTACGAGCAGTACTTC. Residues: CSAAGGNAYEQYF.

This clonotype was seen only a few times. The chain's CDR3 is CASSQEGGASLSPDTQYF. In nucleotides, the CDR3 is TGCGCCAGCAGCCAAGAGGGCGGGGCTTCACTTAGCCCAGATACGCAGTATTTT. The chain combines TRBV4-3 with TRBJ2-3; D may be TRBD2 (6 bases). Germline V gene sequence: CDR1 LGHNA, CDR2 YSLEER. This CDR3 comprises 18 residues. V shed 0 bases and J shed 4 bases, with 20 bases lying between them.

This clonotype was seen only a few times. This chain uses TRBV4-1 with TRBJ2-5; 11 bases map to TRBD2. The J call is doubtful: the DNA matches TRBJ2-1 better. CDR1 is MGHRA and CDR2 is YSYEKL in the germline V gene. The length of the CDR3 is 15 residues. In DNA, the CDR3 is TGCGCCAGCAGCCGTAGCGGGAGGGCCGTGGATGAGCAGTTCTTC. Its translation: CASSRSGRAVDEQFF.

This clonotype was counted only a few times. The CDR3 reads CASSQFTADTQYF. The CDR3 DNA sequence: TGCGCCAGCAGCCAATTCACAGCCGATACGCAGTATTTT. This chain uses TRBV4-3 with TRBJ2-3; D gene ambiguous. Deletions cut 2 bases from V and 6 bases from J, with 9 bases between. The germline V gene encodes CDR1 LGHNA and CDR2 YSLEER. This CDR3 has 13 amino acids.

The sample holds many counts of this clonotype. The V call is TRBV18, the J call TRBJ2-7; perhaps TRBD2 as D (6 bases). CDR3 length: 13 residues. Germline CDR1 is KGHSH and CDR2 is LQKENI. The ends were cut back, 3 bases at V and 0 bases at J, with 6 bases in the middle. The CDR3, as DNA: TGTGCCAGCTCACCGACTAGCTCCTACGAGCAGTACTTC. This encodes CASSPTSSYEQYF.

The chain combines TRBV14 with TRBJ2-2; D may be TRBD1 (6 bases). Germline V gene data show CDR1 as SGHDN and CDR2 as FVKESK. Trimming stripped 4 bases from V and 0 bases from J, with 15 bases between. This CDR3 is built from 17 residues. The CDR3 DNA reads TGTGCCAGCAGCCCCCCAAGGACAGATTCGAACACCGGGGAGCTGTTTTTT. This sequence encodes CASSPPRTDSNTGELFF.

This sequence joins TRBV20-1 and TRBJ2-3; D unresolved. The CDR3 is made up of 13 amino acids. V lost 7 bases to trimming and J lost 2 bases, with 13 bases between them. CDR1 is DFQATT and CDR2 is SNEGSKA in the germline V gene (reference sequence). The CDR3 DNA sequence: TGCAGTGTGCACAGACCTTTCACAGATACGCAGTATTTT. Amino acid sequence: CSVHRPFTDTQYF.

The V and J genes are TRBV20-1 and TRBJ2-3; D uncertain. Between the trimmed V and J ends, which lost 0 bases and 1 base, there was a span of 5 bases. The CDR3 has 13 residues. Germline V CDR1 and CDR2: DFQATT, SNEGSKA (reference sequence). The CDR3 here is CSAREAGTDTQYF. DNA of the CDR3: TGCAGTGCTAGAGAGGCTGGCACAGATACGCAGTATTTT.

The genes are TRBV6-5 and TRBJ1-5; TRBD1 might be the D (6 bases). Germline values: CDR1 MNHEY, CDR2 SVGAGI. The CDR3 sequence is 14 residues long. The ends were cut back, 6 bases at V and 7 bases at J, with 16 bases in the middle. The CDR3 loop is CASRRGSRGQPQHF. CDR3 DNA sequence: TGTGCCAGCAGGAGGGGGTCCAGAGGGCAGCCCCAGCATTTT.

This clonotype came up a few times. CDR3 residues: CASRQSNSYNEQFF. In DNA, the CDR3 is TGTGCCAGCCGGCAGAGCAATTCCTACAATGAGCAGTTCTTC. V gene TRBV12-3 or TRBV12-4 combines with J gene TRBJ2-1; D remains ambiguous. The CDR3 extends over 14 amino acids. V lost 8 bases and J 1 base, leaving 12 bases between the germline ends.

As concerns this clonotype: Compared with germline, one end of the junction differs, possibly owing to a read error. This sequence joins TRBV7-7 and TRBJ2-5; D unclear. Germline-derived CDR1 and CDR2 are SSHAT and FNYEAQ (reference sequence). CDR3 length: 13 amino acids. The CDR3 sequence: CASSLDNGETQYF. CDR3 DNA: TGTGCTAGCAGCTTAGATAACGGGGAGACCCAGTACTTC.

The rearrangement joins TRBV6-2 or TRBV6-3 to TRBJ2-2, with 7 nucleotides matching TRBD1. Germline V gene lookup returns CDR1 MNHEY and CDR2 SVGEGT. Trimming cost V 7 bases and J 4 bases; bases outside gene matches: 9. The CDR3 sequence is 15 residues long. The CDR3 bases are TGTGCCAGCATCCCCGACAGGGTCCGCACCGGGGAGCTGTTTTTT. Translating gives CASIPDRVRTGELFF.

The chain is built from TRBV24-1 and TRBJ1-1; D not certain. The CDR3 totals 13 residues. Germline V gives CDR1 KGHDR, CDR2 SFDVKD. The ends were cut back, 5 bases at V and 4 bases at J, with 10 bases in the middle. CDR3 amino acids: CATSGARTTEAFF. The CDR3 DNA follows: TGTGCCACCAGTGGGGCCAGGACCACTGAAGCTTTCTTT.

This clonotype was detected only a few times. This chain joins TRBV2 and TRBJ2-1; 10 bases line up with TRBD2. Per the germline V gene, CDR1 is SNHLY and CDR2 is FYNNEI. The CDR3 spans 17 residues. With V trimmed by 3 bases and J by 5 bases, 10 bases remained unmatched. The CDR3 DNA is TGTGCCAGCAGTGATTGGGCTAGCGGGAGTGAGGACAATGAGCAGTTCTTC. It yields the protein CASSDWASGSEDNEQFF.